The 13 T cell receptor beta chains listed next were all sequenced from one sample in a study of blood T cell repertoires in COVID-19. The table came from immunoSEQ multiplex PCR; TCRdb's copy has only in-frame clones and leaves some out. The repertoire holds approximately 310,000 clones, with over 75% as singletons. Sequenced sample: peripheral blood. The receptors shown here come from a man aged 45 to 65 with active or convalescent COVID-19.

V usage is TRBV6-5 and J usage is TRBJ1-1; possible D gene TRBD1, 5 bases. CDR3 size: 15 residues. Germline CDR1 and CDR2: MNHEY and SVGAGI. V lost 8 bases and J 3 bases, leaving 19 bases between the germline ends. CDR3 nucleotides: TGTGCCAGCTCTGCTGGAAAAGGGGTTTACACTGAAGCTTTCTTT. This translates into CASSAGKGVYTEAFF.

Regarding this clone: The sample has other DNA sequences that encode this CDR3 too. The chain is built from TRBV5-6 and TRBJ1-5; D not certain. Trimming pared 4 bases from V and 2 bases from J, leaving 13 bases between. The CDR3 runs 15 residues. From germline, CDR1 is SGHDT and CDR2 YYEEEE. DNA for the CDR3: TGTGCCAGCAGCCCCTATTCTGGTGGCAATCAGCCCCAGCATTTT. Translation: CASSPYSGGNQPQHF.

The chain recombines TRBV5-8 with TRBJ2-1, with a possible D match to TRBD2 (6 bases). Germline-derived CDR1 and CDR2 are SGHTS and YDEGEE. Trimming left V 1 base short and J 1 base short, with 15 bases between. The CDR3 spans 17 residues. The chain's CDR3 is CASSLWDLALSYNEQFF. CDR3 nucleotide sequence: TGTGCCAGCAGCTTGTGGGACCTAGCGTTATCCTACAATGAGCAGTTCTTC.

Only one count was recorded for this clone. The chain carries TRBV5-1 and TRBJ1-1; TRBD1 matches 9 bases. V was pared by 4 bases and J by 4 bases, with 11 bases of the junction left unmatched. The CDR3 totals 16 residues. Germline CDR1 and CDR2: SGHRS and YFSETQ. CDR3 sequence reads: CASSQRPQGAGTEAFF. In nucleotides, the CDR3 is TGCGCCAGCAGCCAGAGGCCACAGGGGGCGGGCACTGAAGCTTTCTTT.

The chain is built from TRBV5-1 and TRBJ2-7; 7 bases fit TRBD1. The ends lost 0 bases at V and 5 bases at J; junction bases unmatched: 5. Germline V lookup: CDR1 SGHRS, CDR2 YFSETQ. The CDR3 runs to 14 residues. The CDR3 is CASSLATTGDEQYF. The CDR3 coding sequence is TGCGCCAGCAGCTTGGCCACAACAGGGGACGAGCAGTACTTC.

The chain employs TRBV28 and TRBJ1-3, with D perhaps matching TRBD1 (5 bases). Germline lookup yields CDR1 MDHEN and CDR2 SYDVKM. The CDR3 runs 16 residues. V was pared by 7 bases and J by 4 bases, with 20 bases between. In nucleotides, the CDR3 is TGTGCCAGCACCACCACAGGCAGCCACAGCGGAAACACCATATATTTT. Residues: CASTTTGSHSGNTIYF.

The rearrangement links TRBV19 to TRBJ1-5; D may be TRBD1 (5 bases). There are 15 residues in the CDR3. Trimming took off 5 bases at V and 6 bases at J, with 17 bases between the two ends. Germline CDR1 reads LNHDA; CDR2 reads SQIVND (reference sequence). CDR3 bases: TGTGCCAGTAGTTGGGGCCAGGGAGCGGGTCAGCCCCAGCATTTT. Encoded protein: CASSWGQGAGQPQHF.

The chain uses TRBV20-1 and TRBJ1-2; 7 bases fit TRBD1. V was clipped by 3 bases and J by 4 bases; unmatched bases: 8. The CDR3 consists of 14 residues. Germline V CDR1 and CDR2: DFQATT, SNEGSKA (reference sequence). The CDR3 loop is CSASLGTVSYGYTF. The CDR3 DNA follows: TGCAGTGCTAGTCTGGGGACAGTTAGCTATGGCTACACCTTC.

The V call is TRBV19, the J call TRBJ2-5, with D tentatively TRBD2 (5 bases). This CDR3 region has 15 residues. V was trimmed by 6 bases and J by 4 bases, leaving 18 bases between them. Germline-derived CDR1 and CDR2 are LNHDA and SQIVND (reference sequence). The DNA for the CDR3 is TGTGCCAGTAGCCTTACTAGGTTTTATGGAGAGACCCAGTACTTC. Amino acid sequence: CASSLTRFYGETQYF.

The gene calls are TRBV28 and TRBJ2-1; D perhaps matches TRBD1 (6 bases). Germline V gives CDR1 MDHEN, CDR2 SYDVKM. Trimming pared 4 bases from V and 13 bases from J, leaving 17 bases between. The CDR3 loop spans 13 amino acids. DNA for the CDR3: TGTGCCAGCAGTTCCCCAGGGGTCCCCCGACAGTTCTTC. Its protein product is CASSSPGVPRQFF.

The V and J genes are TRBV6-6 and TRBJ2-3; the match to TRBD1 covers 7 bases. Germline V CDR1 and CDR2: MNHNY, SVGAGI (reference sequence). The ends lost 5 bases at V and 8 bases at J; junction bases unmatched: 10. There are 14 residues in the CDR3. The CDR3 reads CASSQGTVAGTQYF. The CDR3 DNA reads as TGTGCCAGCAGTCAAGGGACAGTGGCCGGTACGCAGTATTTT.

This sequence joins TRBV27 and TRBJ2-3; D is undetermined. Germline V CDR1 and CDR2: MNHEY, SMNVEV (reference sequence). Trimming cost V 6 bases and J 4 bases, with 8 bases left between them. The CDR3 has 12 residues. Written as DNA, the CDR3 is TGTGCCAGCAGGAGTTTGGCAGATACGCAGTATTTT. Its translation is CASRSLADTQYF.

The chain combines TRBV7-6 with TRBJ2-5; 8 bases map to TRBD1. The CDR3 sequence is 15 residues long. The germline V gene has CDR1 SGHVS and CDR2 FNYEAQ. Unmatched junction bases numbered 7, after V lost 5 bases and J lost 2 bases. CDR3 in amino acids: CASSPRQGPQETQYF. In nucleotides, the CDR3 is TGTGCCAGCAGCCCAAGACAGGGGCCACAAGAGACCCAGTACTTC.